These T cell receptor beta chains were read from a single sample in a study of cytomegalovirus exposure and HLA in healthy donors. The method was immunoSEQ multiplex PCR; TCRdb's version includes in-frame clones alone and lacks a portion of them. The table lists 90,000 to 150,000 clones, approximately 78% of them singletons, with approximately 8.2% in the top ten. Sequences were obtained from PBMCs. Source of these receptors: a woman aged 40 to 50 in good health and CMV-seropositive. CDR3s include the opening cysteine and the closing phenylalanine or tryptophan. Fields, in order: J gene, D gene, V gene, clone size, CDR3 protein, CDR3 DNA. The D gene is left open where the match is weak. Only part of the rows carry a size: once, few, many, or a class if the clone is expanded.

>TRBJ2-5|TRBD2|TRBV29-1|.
CSVEREGRAETQYF
TGCAGCGTTGAAAGGGAAGGGAGGGCAGAGACCCAGTACTTC
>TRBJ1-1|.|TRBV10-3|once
CAISESGYGGRTALNTEAFF
TGTGCCATCAGTGAGTCGGGGTATGGAGGTAGGACAGCATTAAACACTGAAGCTTTCTTT
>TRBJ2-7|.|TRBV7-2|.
CASSLGMREYEQYF
TGTGCCAGCAGCTTAGGTATGAGAGAATACGAGCAGTACTTC
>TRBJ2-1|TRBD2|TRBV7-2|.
CASSFSGSRGAVYNEQFF
TGTGCCAGCAGCTTCTCAGGGTCGCGGGGGGCCGTTTACAATGAGCAGTTCTTC
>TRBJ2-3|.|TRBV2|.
CASSRGQDTQYF
TGTGCCAGCAGCCGAGGGCAAGATACGCAGTATTTT
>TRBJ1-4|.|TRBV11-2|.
CASRSGDATNEKLFF
TGTGCCAGCAGGTCAGGGGATGCAACTAATGAAAAACTGTTTTTT
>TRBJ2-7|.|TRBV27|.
CASSWAGGEQYF
TGTGCCAGCAGTTGGGCGGGCGGCGAGCAGTACTTC
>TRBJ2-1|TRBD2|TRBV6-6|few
CASSTLAGGKDEQFF
TGTGCCAGCAGTACGCTAGCGGGGGGCAAGGATGAGCAGTTCTTC
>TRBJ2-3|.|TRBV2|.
CASRSSSSTDTQYF
TGTGCCAGCAGGTCTAGCAGTAGCACAGATACGCAGTATTTT
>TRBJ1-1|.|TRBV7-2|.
CASQLDRQNTEAFF
TGTGCCAGCCAATTAGACAGACAGAACACTGAAGCTTTCTTT
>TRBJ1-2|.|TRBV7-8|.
CASSSGVTNGYTF
TGTGCCAGCAGCTCAGGGGTTACTAATGGCTACACCTTC
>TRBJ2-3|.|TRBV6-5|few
CASSTVLGTDTQYF
TGTGCCAGCAGCACGGTCCTAGGCACAGATACGCAGTATTTT
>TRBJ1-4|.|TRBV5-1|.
CASSRGATTNEKLFF
TGCGCCAGCAGCCGGGGGGCGACAACTAATGAAAAACTGTTTTTT
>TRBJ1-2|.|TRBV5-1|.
CASSLEGDANGYTF
TGCGCCAGCAGCTTGGAGGGGGACGCAAATGGCTACACCTTC
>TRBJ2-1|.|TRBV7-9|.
CASSLDGSPRDEQFF
TGTGCCAGCAGCTTAGATGGTAGTCCCAGGGATGAGCAGTTCTTC
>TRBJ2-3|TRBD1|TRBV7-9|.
CASGQASTDTQYF
TGTGCCAGCGGACAGGCGAGCACAGATACGCAGTATTTT
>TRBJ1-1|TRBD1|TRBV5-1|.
CASSGQGMNTEAFF
TGCGCCAGCAGCGGACAGGGAATGAACACTGAAGCTTTCTTT
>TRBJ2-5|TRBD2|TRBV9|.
CASSALSPSGGAETQYF
TGTGCCAGCAGCGCTCTATCGCCTAGCGGGGGGGCGGAGACCCAGTACTTC
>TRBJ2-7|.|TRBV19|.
CASSITGGSYEQYF
TGTGCCAGTAGTATTACAGGCGGCTCCTACGAGCAGTACTTC
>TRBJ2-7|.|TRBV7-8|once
CASSFDTLYEQYF
TGTGCCAGCAGCTTTGACACTCTCTACGAGCAGTACTTC
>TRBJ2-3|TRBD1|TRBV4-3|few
CASSQGDRDLGTQYF
TGCGCCAGCAGCCAAGGGGACAGGGATCTTGGTACGCAGTATTTT
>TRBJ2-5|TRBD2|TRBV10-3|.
CAINSGQGGQETQYF
TGTGCCATCAACAGTGGGCAGGGAGGGCAAGAGACCCAGTACTTC
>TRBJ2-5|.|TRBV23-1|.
CASNRAGLSETQYF
TGCGCCAGCAATCGCGCAGGGTTGTCGGAGACCCAGTACTTC
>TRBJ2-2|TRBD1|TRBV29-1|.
CSVEASDREDGELFF
TGCAGCGTTGAAGCCTCTGACAGGGAAGACGGGGAGCTGTTTTTT
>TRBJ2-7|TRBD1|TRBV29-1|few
CSVEDPRGQGSYEQYF
TGCAGCGTTGAAGATCCACGGGGACAGGGGTCTTACGAGCAGTACTTC
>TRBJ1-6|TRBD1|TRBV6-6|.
CASSDRGDNSPLHF
TGTGCCAGCAGTGACAGGGGCGATAATTCACCCCTCCACTTT
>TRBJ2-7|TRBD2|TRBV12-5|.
CASAQGGTDKQYF
TGTGCTAGTGCCCAGGGAGGGACGGACAAGCAGTACTTC
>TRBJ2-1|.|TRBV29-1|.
CSVEGGPYNEQFF
TGCAGCGTTGAAGGGGGGCCTTACAATGAGCAGTTCTTC
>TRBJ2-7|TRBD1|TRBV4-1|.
CASSHHGTGVEQYF
TGCGCCAGCAGCCATCATGGGACAGGGGTTGAGCAGTACTTC
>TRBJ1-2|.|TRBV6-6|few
CASSDTSGVGAYGYTF
TGTGCCAGCAGCGATACCTCGGGGGTTGGGGCCTATGGCTACACCTTC
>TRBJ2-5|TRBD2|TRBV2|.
CASSGTSGFQETQYF
TGTGCCAGCAGTGGGACTAGCGGGTTCCAAGAGACCCAGTACTTC
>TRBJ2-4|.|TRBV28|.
CASSLPRALAKNIQYF
TGTGCCAGCAGTTTGCCCAGGGCCCTAGCCAAAAACATTCAGTACTTC